This TCR beta chain was profiled in a study of T-cell memory formation after mild COVID-19 (dated by TCRdb to the early 2020s). In terms of the full investigation: Most TCR sequence clusters were specific to one of the two donors. T-cell clones expanding and contracting after mild COVID-19 in a couple of donors were tracked by longitudinal TCRalpha and TCRbeta repertoire sequencing. Two young, previously healthy adult volunteers, one female and one male, were included in the cohort.

What the authors observed across the whole study: Only a couple of mild cases were covered in the study, and larger cohorts including severe cases with pre-infection samples were considered necessary. Contracting CD4+ clones appeared mostly in the CM and EM memory subsets, whereas CD8+ clones were enriched in EMRA. Clones contracting from day 15 to 85 had balanced CD4/CD8 phenotypes, while a second wave expanding from day 15 to 37 was biased towards CD4+. Whether the second-wave clones peaking on day 37 were SARS-CoV-2 specific was not confirmed. The detection of some responding clones in pre-infection memory suggests that pre-existing cross-reactive memory T cells joined the SARS-CoV-2 response.

Instrument used: Illumina NovaSeq 6000. cDNA libraries for TCRalpha and TCRbeta were prepared by 5'RACE using constant-segment primers, with sample barcodes and unique molecular identifiers added. Trizol reagent was used to extract RNA from every sample. The libraries were amplified in two PCR steps, and the second step added a second sample barcode and Illumina TruSeq adapters. The libraries were sequenced on an Illumina NovaSeq using 2 x 150 bp paired-end reads. Concerning the study's data processing: Demultiplexing of reads and collapsing into UMI-guided consensus sequences were performed with migec v1.2.7. With mixcr v2.1.11, UMI consensuses were aligned to TRA and TRB V and J templates and assembled into clonotypes. Expanded or contracted clonotypes were those called significant by both edgeR and NoisET, with noise models trained on biological replicates. For edgeR calls, the thresholds were a false discovery rate-adjusted p below 0.01 and a log2 fold-change of 1. As an exploratory analysis of dynamics, PCA with hierarchical clustering was applied to max-normalized trajectories of the 1000 most abundant clonotypes. Each responding clone was given a CD4 or CD8 phenotype based on the CD4+ and CD8+ repertoires, which had been sequenced separately. The public reads were run again by TCRdb, first through fastp at Q25 and then through MiXCR, and only productive beta chains were kept. Identical CDR3 proteins give one entry, which carries the most common genes and DNA. Here the V and J calls rest on TCRdb's processing, not on the authors' analysis. The sample table lists 500,000 to 650,000 distinct CDR3 sequences, approximately 21% of them with a count of one. The top ten hold around 7.7% of the sample.

PBMCs were isolated by Ficoll-Paque density gradient centrifugation. With regard to this clonotype: Its specific antigen is unknown. No per-base quality is available; no much larger clone lies one base away.

There are 17 amino acids in the CDR3, from cysteine to phenylalanine inclusive. The sequence is cut down to CDR3 DNA, 51 bases in frame from base 1. The germline V gene encodes CDR1 LGHNA and CDR2 YSLEER. V and J lose 4 bases and 7 bases, and a span of 20 bases separates them. The sequencing sample was made of PBMCs or a T cell subset sorted from them (not recorded which). This chain joins TRBV4-3 to TRBJ1-6; the D gene is perhaps TRBD1, on 5 matching bases. This clonotype originated in an adult woman who had mild COVID-19 (a few samples of this study predate the infection). The sample titles of this study are shuffled in the database, so cell type and time point are left out; the donor was told from shared clones. This receptor carries the CDR3 CASSRLGRGEKNSPLHF. The DNA is TGCGCCAGCAGCCGCCTGGGCCGGGGGGAAAAGAATTCACCCCTCCACTTT.